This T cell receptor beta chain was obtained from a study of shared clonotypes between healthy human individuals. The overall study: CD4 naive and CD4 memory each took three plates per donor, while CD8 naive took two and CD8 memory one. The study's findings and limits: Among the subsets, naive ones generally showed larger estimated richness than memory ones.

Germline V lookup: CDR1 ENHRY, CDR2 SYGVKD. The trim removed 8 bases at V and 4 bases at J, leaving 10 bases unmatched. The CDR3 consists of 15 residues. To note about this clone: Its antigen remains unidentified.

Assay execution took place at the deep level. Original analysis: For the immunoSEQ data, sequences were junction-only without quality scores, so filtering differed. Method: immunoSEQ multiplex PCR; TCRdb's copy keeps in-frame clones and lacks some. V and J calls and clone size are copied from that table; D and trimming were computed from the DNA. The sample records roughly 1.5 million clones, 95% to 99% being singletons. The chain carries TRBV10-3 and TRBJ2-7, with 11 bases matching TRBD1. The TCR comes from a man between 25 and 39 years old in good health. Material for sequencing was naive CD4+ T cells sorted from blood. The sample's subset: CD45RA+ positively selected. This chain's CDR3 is CAIRSGTGGIYEQYF. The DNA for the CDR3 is TGTGCCATCCGCTCGGGGACAGGGGGAATTTACGAGCAGTACTTC.